The clone carrying this T cell receptor (beta chain) came up a few times. Repertoires were generated with immunoSEQ multiplex PCR, while TCRdb's copy carries only in-frame clones and drops some. The sample has some 90,000 clones, 81% seen once. This entry is derived from a study of glioma-infiltrating T cells after dendritic cell vaccination. In the study overall: Patients received autologous tumor lysate-pulsed dendritic cell vaccination between about 2002 and 2012. Autologous tumor lysate was loaded overnight onto monocyte-derived dendritic cells grown 6 to 7 days with IL-4 and GM-CSF.

Time point: after dendritic cell vaccination, including at tumor progression/relapse. Fresh-frozen tumor tissue and more than two years of survival data were available for all. Material: blood, obtained after dendritic cell vaccination. The receptor was derived from a human donor with glioblastoma.

CDR3 sequence reads: CASSPKRGFGNQPQHF. CDR3 nucleotides: TGTGCCAGCAGTCCAAAGCGGGGGTTTGGCAATCAGCCCCAGCATTTT. The chain uses TRBV28 and TRBJ1-5; D possibly corresponds to TRBD1 (5 bases). Looked up from germline, CDR1 is MDHEN and CDR2 is SYDVKM. V was clipped by 5 bases and J by 2 bases, with 16 bases between them. This CDR3 is built from 16 residues.